The source of this T cell receptor beta chain is a study of cytomegalovirus exposure and HLA in healthy donors. Overall study findings and caveats: The study dropped some indistinguishable V segments, TRBV6-2 and TRBV6-3 among them. TCR beta sequences reportedly predicted most subjects' HLA-A and HLA-B alleles accurately. Among TCR sequences, most were rare, though some public TCRs appeared in many donors.

This clone was seen a single time. The antigen is unknown. Use of 60 Vbeta and 13 Jbeta primers characterized the PCR. In the study's own analysis: The count from a later analysis was about 80 million unique TCR beta chains, approximately 9.9 million of them shared. Profiling relied on immunoSEQ multiplex PCR, and the TCRdb table lists in-frame clones only, not all of them. V, J and clone size reflect that table, while D and trimming were determined from the DNA. The data hold around 170,000 clones, with over 70% observed a single time. Germline CDR1 is SGHNT and CDR2 is YYREEE (reference sequence). V shed 3 bases, J shed 10 bases, and the junction held 9 bases outside the gene matches. The CDR3 is made up of 14 amino acids.

The TCR comes from a woman in her thirties or forties in good health and CMV-seropositive. The V gene is TRBV5-4, the J gene TRBJ1-2, with 10 nucleotides matching TRBD1. The sequenced sample consisted of PBMCs. The CDR3 DNA sequence: TGTGCCAGCAGCTCAACCGGGACAGGGGTCTACTACACCTTC. Translated, it gives CASSSTGTGVYYTF. Using reference TRBV5-4 and TRBJ1-2 for the parts outside the CDR3, the full variable domain is ETGVTQSPTHLIKTRGQQVTLRCSSQSGHNTVSWYQQALGQGPQFIFQYYREEENGRGNFPPRFSGLQFPNYSSELNVNALELDDSALYLCASSSTGTGVYYTFGSGTRLTVV.